A single sample gave rise to the 6 T cell receptor beta chains below, sequenced in a study of tumor-infiltrating lymphocytes in primary liver carcinoma (dated by TCRdb to the late 2010s). Total RNA and DNA were co-extracted without cell sorting from roughly 20-30 mg of bulk tissue using the AllPrep DNA/RNA mini kit. TCRdb lists the instrument as Illumina HiSeq 2500. A constant-region primer and ProtoScript II reverse transcriptase were used to reverse-transcribe TCRbeta-specific cDNA from approximately 550 ng total RNA. TCRbeta libraries were built with three nested multiplex PCR rounds, a slightly modified ARM-PCR procedure. Multiplex TRBV1-TRBV30 forward primers and a Cbeta reverse primer were used in the first two PCR rounds, each of which was run for around 9 cycles. TCRdb redid the processing of the public reads, applying fastp at Q25 and MiXCR, and retained in-frame beta chains. All rows with the same CDR3 protein become a single entry with the most common DNA and genes. Across this sample there are roughly 40,000 distinct CDR3 sequences, with 75% seen only once. The biggest ten clones account for roughly 38% of the sample.

Input material: tumor-adjacent normal liver tissue. The receptor set was obtained from a woman aged 25 to 39 with primary liver carcinoma and hepatitis B virus infection.

Turning to this clonotype: The junction departs from germline at one end; a sequencing error may be responsible. The rearrangement links TRBV29-1 to TRBJ2-7; D unresolved. This CDR3 has 13 amino acids. Germline CDR1 is SQVTM and CDR2 is ANQGSEA. The CDR3 reads CSVEGSNSYEQYF. DNA for the CDR3: TGCAGCGTTGAAGGCAGTAACTCCTACGAGCAGTACTTT.

A note on this clonotype: One end of the junction does not line up with germline, which may come from a read error. This chain joins TRBV11-2 and TRBJ2-7; D perhaps matches TRBD2 (6 bases). The CDR3 length is 14 residues. Germline CDR1 is SGHAT and CDR2 is FQNNGV. The CDR3 nucleotides are TGTGCTAGCAGGCTATGGGGCGGGGTTTACGAGCAGTACTTC. It is translated as CASRLWGGVYEQYF.

A remark on this clonotype: A much larger clone sits a single nucleotide away, making a read error possible. This CDR3 fails to terminate in the conserved phenylalanine or tryptophan, so it likely reflects a read error. The chain recombines TRBV2 with TRBJ2-5; weak D call: TRBD1 (6 bases). Trimming removed 2 bases at V and 1 base at J, with 8 bases between. CDR1 and CDR2 from the germline V gene are SNHLY and FYNNEI. The CDR3 is 14 amino acids. For the CDR3, the DNA is TGTGCCAGCAGTGAACTAGGGGGCCAAGAGACCCAGTACTCC. Its translation is CASSELGGQETQYS.

The sample holds many counts of this clonotype. The rearrangement uses TRBV30 and TRBJ2-4; D is unclear. Deletions cut 3 bases from V and 0 bases from J, with 6 bases between. Per the germline V gene, CDR1 is GTSNPN and CDR2 is SVGIG (reference sequence). The CDR3 contains 13 residues. CDR3 residues: CAWRQIAKNIQYF. DNA for the CDR3: TGTGCCTGGAGGCAAATAGCCAAAAACATTCAGTACTTC.

In the case of this clonotype: At one of its ends the junction is not consistent with the germline gene, which may arise from a read error. The chain uses TRBV12-3 or TRBV12-4 and TRBJ1-1, with D tentatively TRBD1 (5 bases). There are 11 residues in the CDR3. Here the CDR3 DNA reads TGTGCCAGCAAGGGGTACCTTGAAGCTTCCTTT. Residues: CASKGYLEASF.

As DNA, the CDR3 is TGCGCCAGCAGCTCGGGACTAGCGGGGTGGACAGATACGCAGTATTTT. Amino acid sequence: CASSSGLAGWTDTQYF. V gene TRBV4-1 combines with J gene TRBJ2-3; 13 bases match TRBD2. This CDR3 contains 16 residues. Germline V CDR1 and CDR2: MGHRA, YSYEKL. The ends lost 5 bases at V and 3 bases at J; junction bases unmatched: 5.